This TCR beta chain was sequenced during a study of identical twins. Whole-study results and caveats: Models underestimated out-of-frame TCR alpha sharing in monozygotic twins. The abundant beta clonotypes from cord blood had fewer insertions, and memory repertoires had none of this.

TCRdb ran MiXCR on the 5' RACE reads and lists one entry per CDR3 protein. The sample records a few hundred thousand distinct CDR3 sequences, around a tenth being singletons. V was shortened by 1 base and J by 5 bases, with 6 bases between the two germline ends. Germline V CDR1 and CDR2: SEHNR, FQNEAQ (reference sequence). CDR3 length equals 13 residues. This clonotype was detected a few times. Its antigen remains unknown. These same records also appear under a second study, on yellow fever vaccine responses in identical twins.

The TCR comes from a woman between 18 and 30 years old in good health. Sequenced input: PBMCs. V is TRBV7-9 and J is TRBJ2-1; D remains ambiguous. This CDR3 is CASSLGSNNEQFF. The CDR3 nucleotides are TGTGCCAGCAGCTTAGGTTCCAACAATGAGCAGTTCTTC.